The 20 T cell receptor beta chains presented below share a single source sample, sequenced in a study of blood T cell repertoires in COVID-19. The protocol was immunoSEQ multiplex PCR, while the TCRdb copy is restricted to in-frame clones and leaves out a portion. The sample holds 55,000 to 65,000 clones, around 86% seen once. Material for sequencing was peripheral blood. These receptors were collected from a human donor in a cohort sampled during active COVID-19.

The gene calls are TRBV2 and TRBJ1-1, with D possibly being TRBD1 (6 bases). Between the trimmed V and J ends, which lost 0 bases and 5 bases, there was a span of 10 bases. CDR1 and CDR2 (germline): SNHLY, FYNNEI. The CDR3 length is 14 residues. CDR3 sequence reads: CASSEAGARTEAFF. The CDR3 DNA reads as TGTGCCAGCAGTGAAGCGGGGGCGCGGACTGAAGCTTTCTTT.

The V and J genes are TRBV28 and TRBJ2-3, with 11 bases aligning to TRBD1. The CDR3 is made up of 12 amino acids. The V gene end was trimmed by 7 bases and the J gene end by 14 bases; junction bases not matched to a gene: 8. CDR1 is MDHEN and CDR2 is SYDVKM in the germline V gene. The CDR3 region has the DNA TGTGCCAGCACCGCCCCGGGGACAGGGGGGTATTTT. This gives the protein CASTAPGTGGYF.

This chain joins TRBV5-5 and TRBJ2-7, with TRBD2 matching 11 bases. In germline, CDR1 is SGHKS, CDR2 YYEKEE (reference sequence). The CDR3 sequence is 16 residues long. Germline trimming cut 4 bases from V and 1 base from J; bases unmatched to any gene: 7. CDR3 residues: CASSDTLAGGSYEQYF. CDR3 bases: TGTGCCAGCAGCGATACTCTAGCGGGGGGTTCCTACGAGCAGTACTTC.

The CDR3 sequence is CASRRGDQPQHF. CDR3 bases: TGTGCCAGCAGACGGGGGGATCAGCCCCAGCATTTT. The genes are TRBV5-6 and TRBJ1-5, with D perhaps matching TRBD1 (5 bases). Germline lookup yields CDR1 SGHDT and CDR2 YYEEEE. This CDR3 comprises 12 residues. V was pared by 5 bases and J by 5 bases, with 8 bases between.

V is TRBV4-2 and J is TRBJ1-2; D is possibly TRBD1 (6 bases). From germline, CDR1 is LGHNA and CDR2 YNFKEQ. The CDR3 contains 15 residues. V was pared by 3 bases and J by 3 bases, with 14 bases between. The CDR3 DNA sequence: TGTGCCAGCAGCCAGCCAGGGGCCATTGACTATGGCTACACCTTC. It specifies CASSQPGAIDYGYTF.

This clone turned up a few times. The rearrangement links TRBV29-1 to TRBJ2-3; 9 bases map to TRBD2. Losses at the gene ends were 7 bases for V and 0 bases for J; bases not matched to a gene: 11. The CDR3 is 16 residues long. Germline assignment: CDR1 SQVTM and CDR2 ANQGSEA. This CDR3 is CSGKGLAAASTDTQYF. For the CDR3, the DNA is TGCAGCGGTAAGGGACTAGCCGCGGCTAGCACAGATACGCAGTATTTT.

J is TRBJ2-7 and V is TRBV7-9; 7 positions agree with TRBD2. Germline V gene lookup returns CDR1 SEHNR and CDR2 FQNEAQ (reference sequence). The CDR3 contains 12 residues. V was clipped by 3 bases and J by 5 bases; unmatched bases: 1. The CDR3 loop is CASSFRGDEQYF. The CDR3 DNA reads TGTGCCAGCAGCTTTCGGGGGGACGAGCAGTACTTC.

The table lists this clone with many counts. The J gene is TRBJ1-2, the V gene TRBV2; D gene ambiguous. The CDR3 is 11 residues long. The V end was cut by 4 bases, the J end by 3 bases, with 3 bases between. Germline lookup yields CDR1 SNHLY and CDR2 FYNNEI. For the CDR3, the DNA is TGTGCCAGCAGTGCTCACTATGGCTACACCTTC. It codes for CASSAHYGYTF.

This clone was observed a single time. This chain links TRBV11-3 with TRBJ2-5, with D possibly being TRBD1 (5 bases). Germline V gene lookup returns CDR1 SGHNT and CDR2 YENEEA. This CDR3 is built from 16 residues. V was shortened by 1 base and J by 4 bases, with 16 bases between the two germline ends. The CDR3 nucleotides read TGTGCCAGCAGCTTAGGGGTGTGGGGCGGCGCAGAGACCCAGTACTTC. Translated: CASSLGVWGGAETQYF.

This clone was observed a handful of times. The sample contains more than one DNA sequence encoding this CDR3. This sequence joins TRBV13 and TRBJ2-3, with 11 bases lining up with TRBD2. Germline values: CDR1 PRHDT, CDR2 FYEKMQ (reference sequence). The CDR3 is 17 amino acids. Trimming removed 0 bases from V and 0 bases from J; junction bases left unmatched: 2. Here the CDR3 reads CASSLGLAGGSTDTQYF. The CDR3 DNA sequence: TGTGCCAGCAGCTTAGGCCTAGCGGGGGGTAGCACAGATACGCAGTATTTT.

V is TRBV6-1 and J is TRBJ2-1; 8 positions agree with TRBD2. Trimming cost V 2 bases and J 0 bases; bases outside gene matches: 21. The germline V gene encodes CDR1 MNHNS and CDR2 SASEGT. There are 22 residues in the CDR3. The CDR3 here is CASSEKGTRTSWGRSSYNEQFF. CDR3 nucleotide sequence: TGTGCCAGCAGTGAAAAAGGGACTAGGACTAGCTGGGGGAGGAGCTCCTACAATGAGCAGTTCTTC.

The chain couples TRBV5-1 to TRBJ2-3; 8 positions agree with TRBD1. This CDR3 is built from 15 residues. The germline V gene has CDR1 SGHRS and CDR2 YFSETQ. V shed 6 bases and J 4 bases; nucleotides not matched to a gene: 10. CDR3 loop: CASTRQGTHPDTQYF. CDR3 sequence (DNA): TGCGCCAGCACCCGACAGGGGACTCACCCAGATACGCAGTATTTT. Variable domain in full (rest from reference TRBV5-1 and TRBJ2-3): KAGVTQTPRYLIKTRGQQVTLSCSPISGHRSVSWYQQTPGQGLQFLFEYFSETQRNKGNFPGRFSGRQFSNSRSEMNVSTLELGDSALYLCASTRQGTHPDTQYFGPGTRLTVL.

The chain uses TRBV15 and TRBJ2-1, with TRBD1 identical over 11 bases. The ends lost 1 base at V and 7 bases at J; junction bases unmatched: 3. The CDR3 covers 15 residues. The germline gives CDR1 LNHNV, CDR2 YYDKDF (reference sequence). Here the CDR3 reads CATSRAGTGGNEQFF. The CDR3 coding sequence is TGTGCCACCAGCAGAGCCGGGACAGGGGGTAATGAGCAGTTCTTC. The full variable domain, completed using reference TRBV15 and TRBJ2-1, is DAMVIQNPRYQVTQFGKPVTLSCSQTLNHNVMYWYQQKSSQAPKLLFHYYDKDFNNEADTPDNFQSRRPNTSFCFLDIRSPGLGDTAMYLCATSRAGTGGNEQFFGPGTRLTVL.

This clone was found once. This chain joins TRBV27 and TRBJ2-5; D remains unclear. Trimming left V 4 bases short and J 0 bases short, with 6 bases between. In germline, CDR1 is MNHEY, CDR2 SMNVEV (reference sequence). This CDR3 is built from 13 residues. This CDR3 reads CASSSTNQETQYF. In DNA form, the CDR3 reads TGTGCCAGCAGTTCCACAAACCAAGAGACCCAGTACTTC.

As DNA, the CDR3 is TGTGCCAGCTCACAAAACGGACAGAACAGGTACGAGCAGTACTTC. Translated: CASSQNGQNRYEQYF. The gene calls are TRBV18 and TRBJ2-7, with a possible D match to TRBD1 (6 bases). V was clipped by 4 bases and J by 4 bases, with 17 bases between them. The CDR3 contains 15 residues. Germline-derived CDR1 and CDR2 are KGHSH and LQKENI.

The chain uses TRBV5-4 and TRBJ2-5; tentatively, D is TRBD2 (5 bases). Germline CDR1 reads SGHNT; CDR2 reads YYREEE (reference sequence). The length of the CDR3 is 14 residues. Trimming removed 4 bases from V and 3 bases from J, with 13 bases in between. The DNA for the CDR3 is TGTGCCAGCAGCCCCGTCGGACTGAAAGAGACCCAGTACTTC. This codes for CASSPVGLKETQYF.

This sequence joins TRBV6-2 or TRBV6-3 and TRBJ2-1; no definite D call. Germline V gene sequence: CDR1 MNHEY, CDR2 SVGEGT. V lost 4 bases and J 7 bases, leaving 5 bases between the germline ends. There are 11 residues in the CDR3. The CDR3 sequence: CASSWQNEQFF. The CDR3 DNA is TGTGCCAGCAGTTGGCAAAATGAGCAGTTCTTC.

The chain joins TRBV5-4 to TRBJ2-3, with TRBD2 matching 15 bases. The V gene end was trimmed by 5 bases and the J gene end by 3 bases; junction bases not matched to a gene: 10. The CDR3 consists of 18 residues. Germline V CDR1 and CDR2: SGHNT, YYREEE (reference sequence). The CDR3 nucleotides are TGTGCCAGCAGACCTCGGACTAGCGGGGGGGCCACGACAGATACGCAGTATTTT. This sequence encodes CASRPRTSGGATTDTQYF.

This clone is a singleton in its sample. This chain uses TRBV5-6 with TRBJ1-5, with a tentative D call TRBD1 (6 bases). Germline CDR1 SGHDT, CDR2 YYEEEE. V was shortened by 2 bases and J by 5 bases, with 17 bases between the two germline ends. The CDR3 consists of 16 residues. The CDR3 DNA reads TGTGCCAGCAGCTTTTTTGGGGGCGCTGAGGATCAGCCCCAGCATTTT. Its translation: CASSFFGGAEDQPQHF.

The chain carries TRBV24-1 and TRBJ1-1; unclear D gene. Per the germline V gene, CDR1 is KGHDR and CDR2 is SFDVKD. V lost 10 bases and J lost 4, with 15 bases in between. The CDR3 extends over 13 amino acids. Here the CDR3 reads CATSSVVGTEAFF. The CDR3 DNA follows: TGTGCCACATCCTCGGTGGTCGGCACTGAAGCTTTCTTT.